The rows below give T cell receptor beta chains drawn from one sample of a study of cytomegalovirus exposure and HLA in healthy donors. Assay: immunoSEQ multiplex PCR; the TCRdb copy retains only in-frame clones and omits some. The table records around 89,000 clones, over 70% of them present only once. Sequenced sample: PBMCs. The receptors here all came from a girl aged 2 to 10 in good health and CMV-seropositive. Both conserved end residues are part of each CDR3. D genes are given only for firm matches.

CDR3: CASSPGVLLDTEAFF
V: TRBV4-3
length: 15
J: TRBJ1-1
D: -

CDR3: CSVDGGVAYEQYF
V: TRBV29-1
length: 13
J: TRBJ2-7
D: TRBD2

CDR3: CASSLVAGGPFDEQFF
V: TRBV5-6
length: 16
J: TRBJ2-1
D: TRBD2

CDR3: CASSRDRDYGYTF
V: TRBV6-5
length: 13
J: TRBJ1-2
D: TRBD1

CDR3: CASSPRGQGNEKLFF
V: TRBV19
length: 15
J: TRBJ1-4
D: TRBD1

CDR3: CSVQGLAGNYEQYF
V: TRBV29-1
length: 14
J: -
D: TRBD2

CDR3: CASSLFFTDTQYF
V: TRBV4-1
length: 13
J: TRBJ2-3
D: -

CDR3: CASSSLGQGYEQYF
V: TRBV7-8
length: 14
J: TRBJ2-7
D: TRBD1

CDR3: CASSQTGGREQFF
V: TRBV28
length: 13
J: TRBJ2-1
D: TRBD1

CDR3: CASSYSQANYGYTF
V: TRBV6-6
length: 14
J: TRBJ1-2
D: -

CDR3: CSARMGGYTF
V: TRBV20-1
length: 10
J: TRBJ1-2
D: -

CDR3: CASSEALQGETQYF
V: TRBV2
length: 14
J: TRBJ2-5
D: -

CDR3: CASSQGSLRSPYYEQYF
V: TRBV4-1
length: 17
J: TRBJ2-7
D: -

CDR3: CASSSFPGQRPLREGANVLTF
V: TRBV5-1
length: 21
J: TRBJ2-6
D: TRBD1

CDR3: CASSSGAFNEKLFF
V: TRBV27
length: 14
J: TRBJ1-4
D: -

CDR3: CAWWEQGRYTQYF
V: TRBV30
length: 13
J: TRBJ2-3
D: -

CDR3: CASSLARTANEKLFF
V: TRBV5-6
length: 15
J: TRBJ1-4
D: -

CDR3: CASSIVRTGNTEAFF
V: TRBV19
length: 15
J: TRBJ1-1
D: TRBD1

CDR3: CASSVHRDRAQETQYF
V: TRBV7-2
length: 16
J: TRBJ2-5
D: TRBD1

CDR3: CASSTSSTGAYEQYF
V: TRBV18
length: 15
J: TRBJ2-7
D: TRBD1

CDR3: CASSLSRVEAFF
V: TRBV18
length: 12
J: TRBJ1-1
D: -

CDR3: CASSLYEGPGGGYTF
V: TRBV28
length: 15
J: TRBJ1-2
D: -